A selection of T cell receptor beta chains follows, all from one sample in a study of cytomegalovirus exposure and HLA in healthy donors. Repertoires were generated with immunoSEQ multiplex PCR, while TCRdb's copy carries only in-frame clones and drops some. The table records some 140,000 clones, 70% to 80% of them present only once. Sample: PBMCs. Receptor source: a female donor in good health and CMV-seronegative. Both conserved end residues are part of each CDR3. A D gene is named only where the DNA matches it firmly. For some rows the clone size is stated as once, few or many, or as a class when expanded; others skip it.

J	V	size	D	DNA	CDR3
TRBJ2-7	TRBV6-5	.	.	TGTGCCAGCAGCGCTTTCCCAGGTTCCTACGAGCAGTACTTC	CASSAFPGSYEQYF
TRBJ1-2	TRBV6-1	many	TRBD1	TGTGCCAGCAGTGAAGGACAGGGGTCCGATGGCTACACCTTC	CASSEGQGSDGYTF
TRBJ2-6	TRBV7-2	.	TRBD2	TGTGCCAGCAGCTTACGCCCGGGAGGGGTCACCTCTGGGGCCAACGTCCTGACTTTC	CASSLRPGGVTSGANVLTF
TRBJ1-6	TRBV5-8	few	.	TGTGCCAGCAGCTCCGGGTCGGTTAGGCGGTCACCCCTCCACTTT	CASSSGSVRRSPLHF
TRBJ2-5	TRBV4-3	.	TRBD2	TGCGCCAGCAGCCAGATTCAGGGCGGGGGGCCGTCAGTGGAGACCCAGTACTTC	CASSQIQGGGPSVETQYF
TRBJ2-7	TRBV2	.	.	TGTGCCAGCAGTGAAGCGCCGACTTCCCGCGAGCAGTACTTC	CASSEAPTSREQYF
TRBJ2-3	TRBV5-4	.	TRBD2	TGTGCCAGCAGCCCACTTGGGACTAGCGGGACAGATACGCAGTATTTT	CASSPLGTSGTDTQYF
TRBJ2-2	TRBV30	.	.	TGTGCCTGGAGTAAGGGGTTAGACACCGGGGAGCTGTTTTTT	CAWSKGLDTGELFF
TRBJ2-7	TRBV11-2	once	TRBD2	TGTGCCAGCAGCTTAGGACTAGCGGGCGTCGAGCAGTACTTC	CASSLGLAGVEQYF
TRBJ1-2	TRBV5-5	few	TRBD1	TGTGCCAGCAGCCTAGGACAGGCACGAGGCTATGGCTACACCTTC	CASSLGQARGYGYTF
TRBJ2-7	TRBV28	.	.	TGTGCCAGCAGTTTAAGGGGGGGCGCAAGGCAGTACTTC	CASSLRGGARQYF
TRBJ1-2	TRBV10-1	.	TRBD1	TGCGCCAGCAGTGACTCCCAGGACAGGGTCGGAGGCTACACCTTC	CASSDSQDRVGGYTF
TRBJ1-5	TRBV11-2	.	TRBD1	TGTGCCAGCAGCTTAGACTGGACAGGCTATCAGCCCCAGCATTTT	CASSLDWTGYQPQHF
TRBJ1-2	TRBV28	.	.	TGTGCCAGCAGTGCAGTGACGAGCCAGGGGTATGGCTACACCTTC	CASSAVTSQGYGYTF
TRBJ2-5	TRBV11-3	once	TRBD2	TGTGCCAGCAGCTTTAGCGGGAAAGAGACCCAGTACTTC	CASSFSGKETQYF
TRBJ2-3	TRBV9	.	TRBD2	TGTGCCAGCAGCGTAGACCCGAGCGGGGGGGCCATAGATACGCAGTATTTT	CASSVDPSGGAIDTQYF
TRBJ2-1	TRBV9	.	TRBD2	TGTGCCAGCTCCAAAAGGCTAGCGGCAAGCTCCTACAATGAGCAGTTCTTC	CASSKRLAASSYNEQFF
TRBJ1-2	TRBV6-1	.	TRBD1	TGTGCCAGCAGTGCCTCGGACAGGGGGCGATCTAACTATGGCTACACCTTC	CASSASDRGRSNYGYTF
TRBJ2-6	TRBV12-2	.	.	TGTGCAAGTCGCTTCGACAGCCCCGGGGCCAACGTCCTGACTTTC	CASRFDSPGANVLTF
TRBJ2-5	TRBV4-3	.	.	TGCGCCAGCAGCCAACGCCTAGCGTCGTCGAATTACCAAGAGACCCAGTACTTC	CASSQRLASSNYQETQYF
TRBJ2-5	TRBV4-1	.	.	TGCGCCAGCAGCCAACAGTGGCTAGAAGAGACCCAGTACTTC	CASSQQWLEETQYF
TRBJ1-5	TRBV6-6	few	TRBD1	TGTGCCACCAGACAGGGGACGGGCAATCAGCCCCAGCATTTT	CATRQGTGNQPQHF
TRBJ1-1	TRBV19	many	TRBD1	TGTGCCAGTAGCCGGACAGGGAATGAGGCTGAAGCTTTCTTT	CASSRTGNEAEAFF
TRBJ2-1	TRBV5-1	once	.	TGCGCCAGCAGCTTGGGGACAGCGTACAATGAGCAGTTCTTC	CASSLGTAYNEQFF
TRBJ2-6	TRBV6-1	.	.	TGTGCCAGCAGTGAGTTAACAGTCTCTGGGGCCAACGTCCTGACTTTC	CASSELTVSGANVLTF
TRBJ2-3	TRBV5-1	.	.	TGCGCCAGCAGCTTGGGGACAGTAAGTGTCACAGATACGCAGTATTTT	CASSLGTVSVTDTQYF
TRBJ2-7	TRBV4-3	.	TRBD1	TGCGCCAGCAGCCAAGGGACAGGGAACTACGAGCAGTACTTC	CASSQGTGNYEQYF